The clone carrying this T cell receptor (beta chain) came up a few times. PCR primers comprised 60 Vbeta and 13 Jbeta primers. Clones were read by immunoSEQ multiplex PCR, and TCRdb kept only the in-frame ones, dropping some. The profile shows over 110,000 clones, around 82% of them singletons. The sample is drawn from a study of cytomegalovirus exposure and HLA in healthy donors. From germline, CDR1 is SGHTA and CDR2 FQGNSA. CDR3 length equals 16 residues. The V gene lost 1 base and the J gene lost 6 bases, with 18 bases spanning the gap. This receptor was obtained from a woman aged 40 to 50 in good health and CMV-seropositive. The sequenced sample consisted of PBMCs. The gene calls are TRBV7-2 and TRBJ1-1; D possibly corresponds to TRBD1 (6 bases). The CDR3 coding sequence is TGTGCCAGCAGCTTAGGGGCAGGGGCTACAAGCGCTGAAGCTTTCTTT. This encodes CASSLGAGATSAEAFF.